The table lists the clone carrying this T cell receptor beta chain with many counts. These data come from a study of cytomegalovirus exposure and HLA in healthy donors. The study ran its PCR with 60 Vbeta and 13 Jbeta primers. Profiling relied on immunoSEQ multiplex PCR, and the TCRdb table lists in-frame clones only, not all of them. The sample lists tens of thousands of clones; roughly two thirds were seen once. The sequenced material came from PBMCs. This TCR derives from a woman in her twenties or thirties in good health and CMV-seronegative.

CDR3 sequence (DNA): TGCAGCGTCCCCAGGCCGGGGGGAGGCTACACCTTC. This encodes CSVPRPGGGYTF. This sequence joins TRBV29-1 and TRBJ1-2, with TRBD1 as a possible D gene (5 bases). CDR1 SQVTM and CDR2 ANQGSEA come from the germline V gene. The CDR3 totals 12 residues. The germline V and J ends were trimmed by 6 bases and 8 bases, with 16 bases remaining between them. Using reference TRBV29-1 and TRBJ1-2 for the parts outside the CDR3, the full variable domain is SAVISQKPSRDICQRGTSLTIQCQVDSQVTMMFWYRQQPGQSLTLIATANQGSEATYESGFVIDKFPISRPNLTFSTLTVSNMSPEDSSIYLCSVPRPGGGYTFGSGTRLTVV.